One and the same sample provided the 25 T cell receptor beta chains below, sequenced in a study of Graves' ophthalmopathy and Graves' hyperthyroidism listed by TCRdb under 2018. Sequencing instrument: Illumina HiSeq 2000. For repertoire sequencing, TCR beta CDR3 regions were amplified from RNA transcripts. The first round was an RT-PCR using HTBI primers with the Qiagen OneStep RT-PCR kit, and this first round was followed by a second-round multiplex PCR, then size selection and purification. The public reads were quality trimmed at Q25 with fastp and then assembled into clones with MiXCR by TCRdb, keeping productive beta chains. Each CDR3 protein gets just one entry, which takes the most common genes and DNA from the rows behind it. The sample profile shows fewer than 650,000 distinct CDR3 sequences; about 20% of them were found once. Of the sample, 7.1% is held by the ten largest clones. The specimen was peripheral blood. The receptors were gathered from a woman aged 18-29 years with stable Graves' hyperthyroidism. Some clones in this sample may be carry-over from other donors' samples. Donor details come from another sample of the same person, matched by shared clones.

This clonotype was seen repeatedly, ten times or more. The CDR3 loop reads CATRGGTSGSWNTGELFF. As DNA, the CDR3 is TGTGCCACCCGAGGCGGGACTAGCGGGAGTTGGAACACCGGGGAGCTGTTTTTT. The rearrangement links TRBV19 to TRBJ2-2, with 14 nucleotides matching TRBD2. Germline CDR1 and CDR2: LNHDA and SQIVND (reference sequence). This CDR3 is built from 18 residues. V lost 10 bases, J lost 1 base, and 11 bases stayed unmatched.

As for this clonotype: A much larger clone is a single base away; this may be a read error. The CDR3 spells CASSLVVNRATKGTQYF. The CDR3 DNA sequence: TGTGCCAGCAGCTTAGTGGTAAATAGGGCCACAAAAGGGACCCAGTACTTC. This chain uses TRBV7-2 with TRBJ2-5; the D is unclear. CDR1 is SGHTA and CDR2 is FQGNSA in the germline V gene. Trimming removed 1 base from V and 7 bases from J, with 22 bases in between. CDR3 length: 17 residues. Full variable domain (remainder filled in from reference TRBV7-2 and TRBJ2-5): GAGVSQSPSNKVTEKGKDVELRCDPISGHTALYWYRQSLGQGLEFLIYFQGNSAPDKSGLPSDRFSAERTGGSVSTLTIQRTQQEDSAVYLCASSLVVNRATKGTQYFGPGTRLLVL.

CDR3 in amino acids: CASSQDRSVGETQYF. Written as DNA, the CDR3 is TGTGCCAGCAGCCAAGATCGCTCAGTCGGGGAGACCCAGTACTTC. The rearrangement joins TRBV3-1 to TRBJ2-5; the D is unclear. V was shortened by 0 bases and J by 5 bases, with 13 bases between the two germline ends. CDR1 LGHDT and CDR2 YNNKEL come from the germline V gene (reference sequence). CDR3 length equals 15 residues.

This clonotype was detected many times. The chain has TRBV2 and TRBJ1-5; the D gene is possibly TRBD1 (5 bases). Trimming stripped 6 bases from V and 2 bases from J, with 14 bases between. This CDR3 is 15 amino acids long. Germline V gives CDR1 SNHLY, CDR2 FYNNEI. CDR3 in amino acids: CASSWGVRGNQPQHF. CDR3 nucleotides: TGTGCCAGCAGCTGGGGTGTCAGGGGCAATCAGCCCCAGCATTTT.

The chain carries TRBV19 and TRBJ1-2; TRBD1 matches at 8 bases. Germline V gene sequence: CDR1 LNHDA, CDR2 SQIVND (reference sequence). V lost 6 bases to trimming and J lost 6 bases; unmatched junction nucleotides: 9. This CDR3 is built from 14 residues. CDR3 loop: CASSPRGRLDGYTF. The CDR3 DNA is TGTGCCAGTAGCCCCAGGGGGCGATTGGATGGCTACACCTTC.

This chain uses TRBV10-3 with TRBJ1-2, with a tentative D call TRBD1 (5 bases). The germline V and J ends were trimmed by 6 bases and 0 bases, with 11 bases remaining between them. Germline CDR1 ENHRY, CDR2 SYGVKD. This CDR3 comprises 14 residues. The CDR3 region is CAISGTTANYGYTF. The DNA of the CDR3 is TGTGCCATCAGCGGCACGACAGCTAACTATGGCTACACCTTC.

There are many counts of this clonotype. The gene calls are TRBV27 and TRBJ1-6; 7 nucleotides align to TRBD1. Germline V gene data show CDR1 as MNHEY and CDR2 as SMNVEV (reference sequence). The CDR3 has 16 amino acids. Trimming took 5 bases from V and 5 from J; bases not matched to a gene: 9. The CDR3 reads CASSQDRAENNSPLHF. CDR3 nucleotides: TGTGCCAGCAGTCAAGACAGGGCTGAAAATAATTCACCCCTCCACTTT.

This rearrangement joins TRBV5-6 to TRBJ1-2, with D possibly matching TRBD1 (6 bases). The germline CDR1 and CDR2 sequences are SGHDT and YYEEEE. The CDR3 covers 15 residues. Trimming pared 5 bases from V and 0 bases from J, leaving 14 bases between. CDR3 nucleotides: TGTGCCAGCAGAAGAGGGGGGGCGGCTAACTATGGCTACACCTTC. This codes for CASRRGGAANYGYTF.

At least ten counts were recorded for this clonotype. The rearrangement links TRBV6-5 to TRBJ2-2; weak D call: TRBD1 (5 bases). This CDR3 spans 14 amino acids. CDR1 and CDR2 (germline): MNHEY, SVGAGI. V lost 7 bases, J lost 3 bases, and 12 bases lay in between. The CDR3 bases are TGTGCCAGCAAGGTCGACAGCTACACCGGGGAGCTGTTTTTT. It yields the protein CASKVDSYTGELFF.

The rearrangement joins TRBV9 to TRBJ1-3; unclear D gene. V was cut by 0 bases and J by 0 bases, with 7 bases left in between. Germline V gives CDR1 SGDLS, CDR2 YYNGEE. The CDR3 has 15 residues. CDR3 region: CASSVGRDSGNTIYF. The CDR3 coding sequence is TGTGCCAGCAGCGTAGGGCGGGACTCTGGAAACACCATATATTTT.

This clonotype was detected ten times or more. This rearrangement joins TRBV15 to TRBJ2-2; D could derive from TRBD1 or TRBD2 (6 bases each). The CDR3 sequence is 15 residues long. Trimming shortened V by 0 bases and J by 7 bases, and 12 bases separated the two germline ends. CDR1 is LNHNV, CDR2 YYDKDF, per germline (reference sequence). The CDR3 DNA reads TGTGCCACCAGCAGAGAATGGGGGGCAGGCGGGGAGCTGTTTTTT. It is translated as CATSREWGAGGELFF.

V gene TRBV6-1 combines with J gene TRBJ2-2, with D uncertain. The V end was cut by 6 bases, the J end by 7 bases, with 12 bases between. The CDR3 sequence is 13 residues long. Germline CDR1 and CDR2: MNHNS and SASEGT. The CDR3 protein is CASSRPNGGELFF. CDR3 coding DNA: TGTGCCAGCAGCCGGCCTAACGGCGGGGAGCTGTTTTTT.

This clonotype has ten or more counts. The CDR3 nucleotides read TGTGCCAGCAGCCCAATAGTCGGGGGCGGATTCTATGGCTACACCTTC. Translation gives CASSPIVGGGFYGYTF. The V gene is TRBV6-4, the J gene TRBJ1-2, with D possibly TRBD1 on 6 matching bases. This CDR3 has 16 residues. Germline-derived CDR1 and CDR2 are MRHNA and SNTAGT. Trimming cost V 6 bases and J 4 bases, with 21 bases left between them.

The chain links TRBV12-3 or TRBV12-4 to TRBJ1-2; 9 nucleotides line up with TRBD1. The CDR3 covers 17 residues. V shed 6 bases and J 6 bases; nucleotides not matched to a gene: 17. CDR3 DNA sequence: TGTGCCAGCAGGATCCGGGACAGGGCAGAAAGACTTCATGGCTACACCTTC. Its translation is CASRIRDRAERLHGYTF.

This clonotype was counted at least ten times. CDR3 bases: TGTGCCACCAGCAGAGATCAGATCTATGGCTACACCTTC. Residues: CATSRDQIYGYTF. This chain uses TRBV15 with TRBJ1-2; D not certain. CDR3 length equals 13 residues. Germline V lookup: CDR1 LNHNV, CDR2 YYDKDF (reference sequence). V lost 0 bases and J 4 bases, leaving 6 bases between the germline ends.

Only a few counts were recorded for this clonotype. The J gene is TRBJ2-5, the V gene TRBV5-1; TRBD1 matches 9 bases. V gave up 4 bases and J gave up 4 bases; unmatched junction bases: 11. Germline CDR1 SGHRS, CDR2 YFSETQ. The CDR3 is made up of 16 amino acids. CDR3 DNA sequence: TGCGCCAGCAGCACCGGAGGGACAGGGCGGGGAGAGACCCAGTACTTC. This encodes CASSTGGTGRGETQYF.

This clonotype was detected ten times or more. The CDR3 here is CASSLGANSGNTIYF. CDR3 nucleotides: TGTGCCAGCAGCTTAGGAGCGAACTCTGGAAACACCATATATTTT. The chain couples TRBV11-3 to TRBJ1-3; D not resolved. The germline V gene has CDR1 SGHNT and CDR2 YENEEA. CDR3 length: 15 amino acids. Trimming stripped 1 base from V and 0 bases from J, with 7 bases between.

The rearrangement joins TRBV12-3 or TRBV12-4 to TRBJ1-2; D perhaps matches TRBD1 (5 bases). The CDR3 has 13 amino acids. The V gene lost 1 base and the J gene lost 8 bases, with 11 bases spanning the gap. The CDR3, as DNA: TGTGCCAGCAGTTTAGAAGGGGTAGGAGGCTACACCTTC. Translation: CASSLEGVGGYTF.

V gene TRBV5-1 combines with J gene TRBJ1-1; 10 nucleotides match TRBD1. The CDR3 consists of 15 residues. The germline V gene has CDR1 SGHRS and CDR2 YFSETQ. V gave up 5 bases and J gave up 1 base; unmatched junction bases: 5. CDR3 in amino acids: CASSQGQGQNTEAFF. The CDR3 DNA is TGCGCCAGCAGTCAGGGACAGGGGCAGAACACTGAAGCTTTCTTT.

V usage is TRBV14 and J usage is TRBJ2-5; no clear D gene. CDR1 is SGHDN, CDR2 FVKESK, per germline. Trimming took off 4 bases at V and 5 bases at J, with 20 bases between the two ends. The CDR3 runs to 16 residues. DNA for the CDR3: TGTGCCAGCAGCCGCGAATCGACACCTCTTCGCGAGACCCAGTACTTC. It yields the protein CASSRESTPLRETQYF.

The chain couples TRBV10-3 to TRBJ2-7; TRBD1 matches 8 bases. This CDR3 has 16 amino acids. Trimming removed 3 bases from V and 2 bases from J; junction bases left unmatched: 9. Germline V CDR1 and CDR2: ENHRY, SYGVKD. CDR3 nucleotide sequence: TGTGCCATCAGTGAACTCCGTAGGACAGGGACCTACGAGCAGTACTTC. Its protein is CAISELRRTGTYEQYF.

The sample holds a few counts of this clonotype. The rearrangement uses TRBV29-1 and TRBJ1-1, with D uncertain. The ends were cut back, 4 bases at V and 1 base at J, with 4 bases in the middle. Germline V gives CDR1 SQVTM, CDR2 ANQGSEA. This CDR3 comprises 11 residues. The chain's CDR3 is CSVGKNTEAFF. The CDR3 DNA is TGCAGCGTTGGAAAGAACACTGAAGCTTTCTTT.

The chain combines TRBV27 with TRBJ2-7; D not resolved. CDR3 length: 15 residues. CDR1 is MNHEY and CDR2 is SMNVEV in the germline V gene (reference sequence). Between the trimmed V and J ends, which lost 1 base and 1 base, there was a span of 11 bases. The CDR3 nucleotides are TGTGCCAGCAGTTTATTGGGCGCCGAGTCCTACGAGCAGTACTTC. Translated, it gives CASSLLGAESYEQYF.

This clonotype has at least ten counts. The chain recombines TRBV6-2 or TRBV6-3 with TRBJ1-2; D gene ambiguous. V was trimmed by 1 base and J by 5 bases, leaving 8 bases between them. The length of the CDR3 is 13 residues. Germline CDR1 is MNHEY and CDR2 is SVGEGT. CDR3 nucleotide sequence: TGTGCCAGCAGTTACTTCGTCGGGTATGGCTACACCTTC. It specifies CASSYFVGYGYTF.

This sequence joins TRBV2 and TRBJ1-6, with 8 nucleotides matching TRBD1. Germline CDR1 reads SNHLY; CDR2 reads FYNNEI. This CDR3 spans 15 amino acids. J lost 7 bases, V lost 5 bases, and 7 bases had no gene match. The CDR3 coding sequence is TGTGCCAGCAGTCCTTTTACAGGGGGGAATTCACCCCTCCACTTT. It translates to CASSPFTGGNSPLHF.